The clone carrying this T cell receptor beta chain was seen many times. Antigen specificity is unknown. This sample is drawn from a study of Graves' ophthalmopathy and Graves' hyperthyroidism. Study overall: Upon initial diagnosis and before any treatment, peripheral blood was collected.

From germline, CDR1 is MNHEY and CDR2 SVGAGI. V dropped 8 bases and J dropped 2 bases, with 13 bases sitting between them. The CDR3 runs to 13 residues. Overall study results and limits: Prediction of ophthalmopathy progression reached around 71% sensitivity and around 75% specificity.

Scientists amplified the TCR beta CDR3 regions from RNA transcripts. First-round RT-PCR relied on HTBI primers, and a second-round multiplex PCR came next. MiXCR, run by TCRdb on the multiplex PCR reads, gives a single entry per CDR3 protein. The data show about 220,000 distinct CDR3 sequences, about 22% seen once. Orbital computed tomography, thyroid ultrasound, TRAb, serum thyroxine and clinical symptoms formed the basis of diagnosis. It was from 10 ml of fresh peripheral blood that the PBMCs came. The sample taken for sequencing was peripheral blood. This clonotype was sampled from a woman aged 45-65 years with Graves' ophthalmopathy. The chain uses TRBV6-5 and TRBJ2-7, with no clear D. CDR3 in amino acids: CASGSRPAYEQYF. Written as DNA, the CDR3 is TGTGCCAGCGGTTCAAGGCCCGCCTACGAGCAGTACTTC.